The 9 T cell receptor beta chains reported below all come from one sample, sequenced in a study of T cells in women clearing cervical HPV infection. Data came from immunoSEQ multiplex PCR; TCRdb stores just in-frame clones and leaves some out. The sample features 35,000 to 45,000 clones, with 4.5% to 6% in its top ten. Sequencing input: blood buffy coat. The receptors derive from a woman between 18 and 75 years old with a cervical HPV16 infection that either progressed to CIN3+ or cleared (not recorded which).

Turning to this clone: The read halts 3 residues ahead of the CDR3 end, with the missing end drawn from the germline J gene. V is TRBV28 and J is TRBJ2-2, with D possibly matching TRBD1 (6 bases). CDR3 length: 15 amino acids. The germline gives CDR1 MDHEN, CDR2 SYDVKM. V gave up 5 bases and J gave up 1 base, with 11 bases separating them. CDR3 bases read: TGTGCCAGCAGTGGGGGCATCCGGAACACCGGGGAG. This codes for CASSGGIRNTGE. The full CDR3 is CASSGGIRNTGELFF.

As concerns this clone: The read finishes 3 residues shy of the CDR3 end, and the germline J gene is used to complete it. The genes are TRBV12-3 or TRBV12-4 and TRBJ2-3; 10 positions agree with TRBD2. The CDR3 runs to 14 residues. The V gene end was trimmed by 4 bases and the J gene end by 5 bases; junction bases not matched to a gene: 3. The DNA read from the CDR3 is TGTGCCAGCAGTTCTAGCGGGAGAGGAGATACG. Its translation is CASSSSGRGDT. The whole CDR3 protein is CASSSSGRGDTQYF.

Points on this clone: The read falls 3 residues short of the CDR3 end, and the missing part is taken from the germline J gene. This chain joins TRBV4-1 and TRBJ2-7, with D unresolved. In germline, CDR1 is MGHRA, CDR2 YSYEKL. V lost 1 base and J lost 1, with 11 bases in between. CDR3 length: 15 residues. Here the CDR3 reads CASSQVAGMSYEQYF. Incomplete CDR3 DNA: TGCGCCAGCAGCCAAGTAGCCGGAATGTCCTACGAG.

A word on this clone: The read comes to an end 3 residues before the CDR3 does, leaving the germline J gene to fill in the end. V usage is TRBV7-2 and J usage is TRBJ1-1; tentative D call: TRBD1 (6 bases). There are 13 residues in the CDR3. V lost 5 bases to trimming and J lost 6 bases, with 13 bases between them. The germline CDR1 and CDR2 sequences are SGHTA and FQGNSA. CDR3 bases read: TGTGCCAGCAGCCGTCGGGGGGCGGCTGAA. This translates into CASSRRGAAE. The whole CDR3 is CASSRRGAAEAFF.

Concerning this clone itself: The read ends 3 residues early relative to the CDR3; the germline J gene fills the gap. The chain recombines TRBV20-1 with TRBJ2-3; TRBD2 matches 7 bases. Germline trimming cut 1 base from V and 1 base from J; bases unmatched to any gene: 14. The CDR3 covers 18 residues. CDR1 and CDR2 (germline): DFQATT, SNEGSKA (reference sequence). The CDR3 is CSARGGGSNGTGTDTQYF. The CDR3 DNA, read in part, is TGCAGTGCTAGAGGTGGCGGGAGTAACGGTACGGGCACAGATACG.

Of note for this clone: The read comes to an end 3 residues before the CDR3 does, leaving the germline J gene to fill in the end. V and J are TRBV11-2 and TRBJ2-3; weak D call: TRBD2 (5 bases). Per the germline V gene, CDR1 is SGHAT and CDR2 is FQNNGV. The CDR3 spans 14 residues. CDR3 protein: CASSLDWAGETQYF. CDR3 DNA, as far as it was read: TGTGCCAGCAGCTTAGATTGGGCCGGGGAGACG.

Note on this clone: The observed sequence ends 3 residues before the CDR3 terminus, with the missing tail filled in from the germline J gene. The chain employs TRBV13 and TRBJ2-7; TRBD1 agrees at 9 bases. Trimming at V came to 4 bases and at J to 6 bases, leaving 13 bases not matched to a gene. This CDR3 is built from 16 residues. Germline CDR1 reads PRHDT; CDR2 reads FYEKMQ (reference sequence). Incomplete CDR3 DNA: TGTGCCAGCAGCTCCTCCGGGACAGGGATGGGTCGCGAG. It yields the protein CASSSSGTGMGRE. The full CDR3 is CASSSSGTGMGREQYF.

In regard to this clone: The CDR3 extends 3 residues past the end of the read, so its final part is completed from the germline J gene. The V call is TRBV7-8, the J call TRBJ2-3; D possibly corresponds to TRBD2 (6 bases). The CDR3 length is 14 residues. Germline loops: CDR1 SGHVS, CDR2 FQNEAQ. Partial CDR3 DNA: TGTGCCAGCAGCTTAGGACCAGGCGGGAAGACG. This translates into CASSLGPGGKT. The entire CDR3 is CASSLGPGGKTQYF.

In regard to this clone: The DNA ends 3 residues before the CDR3 does, and the rest of the CDR3 is filled in from the germline J gene. V usage is TRBV7-2 and J usage is TRBJ2-2; 8 nucleotides agree with TRBD2. CDR3 length equals 15 residues. The J segment lost 7 bases and the V segment lost 1 base, leaving 5 bases of the junction unmatched. Germline loops: CDR1 SGHTA, CDR2 FQGNSA. CDR3 sequence: CASSLGGTRGGELFF. CDR3 bases read: TGTGCCAGCAGCTTAGGGGGGACTAGGGGCGGGGAG. Using reference TRBV7-2 and TRBJ2-2 for the parts outside the CDR3, the full variable domain is GAGVSQSPSNKVTEKGKDVELRCDPISGHTALYWYRQSLGQGLEFLIYFQGNSAPDKSGLPSDRFSAERTGGSVSTLTIQRTQQEDSAVYLCASSLGGTRGGELFFGEGSRLTVL.